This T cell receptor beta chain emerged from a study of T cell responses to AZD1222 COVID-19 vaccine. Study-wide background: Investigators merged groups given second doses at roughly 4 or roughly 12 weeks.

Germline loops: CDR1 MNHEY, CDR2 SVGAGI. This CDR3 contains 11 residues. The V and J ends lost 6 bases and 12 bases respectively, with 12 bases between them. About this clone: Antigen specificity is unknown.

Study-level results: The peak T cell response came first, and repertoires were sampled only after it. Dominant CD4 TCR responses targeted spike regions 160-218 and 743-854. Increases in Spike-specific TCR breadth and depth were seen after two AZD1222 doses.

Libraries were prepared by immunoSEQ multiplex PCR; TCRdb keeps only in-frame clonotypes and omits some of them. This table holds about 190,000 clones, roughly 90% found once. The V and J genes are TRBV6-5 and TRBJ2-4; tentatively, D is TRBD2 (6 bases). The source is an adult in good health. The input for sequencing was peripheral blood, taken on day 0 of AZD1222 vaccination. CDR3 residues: CASRAGMDQYF. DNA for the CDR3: TGTGCCAGCAGGGCGGGGATGGATCAGTACTTC.